Each of the 27 T cell receptor beta chains below was sequenced from the same sample in a study of blood T cells in healthy people across ages. Sample-barcoded 5' priming and a J-beta primer mix drove a second PCR of about 6 to 12 cycles. Using its own MiXCR run on the 5' RACE reads, TCRdb lists one record per CDR3 protein. The sample consists of around 2 million distinct CDR3 sequences, around 40% of them appearing once. The source material was blood. These receptors originate from a human donor in good health.

The chain couples TRBV7-2 to TRBJ1-1, with 10 bases matching TRBD1. The CDR3 is made up of 13 amino acids. Per the germline V gene, CDR1 is SGHTA and CDR2 is FQGNSA. V was clipped by 2 bases and J by 10 bases; unmatched bases: 4. This CDR3 is CASSLRQGATAFF. The DNA for the CDR3 is TGTGCCAGCAGCTTACGACAGGGGGCTACAGCTTTCTTT. The complete variable domain, with remaining parts taken from reference TRBV7-2 and TRBJ1-1, reads GAGVSQSPSNKVTEKGKDVELRCDPISGHTALYWYRQSLGQGLEFLIYFQGNSAPDKSGLPSDRFSAERTGGSVSTLTIQRTQQEDSAVYLCASSLRQGATAFFGQGTRLTVV.

The chain combines TRBV7-6 with TRBJ1-6; TRBD1 might be the D (6 bases). The CDR3 is made up of 17 amino acids. Trimming took 1 base from V and 6 from J, leaving 16 bases between them. Germline V gene lookup returns CDR1 SGHVS and CDR2 FNYEAQ. CDR3 region: CASSLGQARVPNSPLHF. DNA for the CDR3: TGTGCCAGCAGCTTAGGACAGGCCCGAGTCCCTAATTCACCCCTCCACTTT.

This clonotype was counted between two and nine times. The V call is TRBV6-6, the J call TRBJ2-1, with D perhaps TRBD2 (6 bases). V lost 5 bases, J lost 9 bases, and 17 bases lay in between. CDR1 is MNHNY, CDR2 SVGAGI, per germline (reference sequence). This CDR3 has 14 amino acids. Here the CDR3 DNA reads TGTGCCAGCAGTGCGGGACCCTCCCGAGGTGAGCAGTTCTTC. It yields the protein CASSAGPSRGEQFF.

The chain has TRBV7-2 and TRBJ1-5; unclear D gene. The germline gives CDR1 SGHTA, CDR2 FQGNSA. The CDR3 has 15 amino acids. V was clipped by 1 base and J by 9 bases, with 16 bases between them. The CDR3 nucleotides read TGTGCCAGCAGCTTAGGGACCGGGCCTAACGCGCCCCAGCATTTT. Translated: CASSLGTGPNAPQHF. Looking up the rest from reference TRBV7-2 and TRBJ1-5 gives the full variable domain: GAGVSQSPSNKVTEKGKDVELRCDPISGHTALYWYRQSLGQGLEFLIYFQGNSAPDKSGLPSDRFSAERTGGSVSTLTIQRTQQEDSAVYLCASSLGTGPNAPQHFGDGTRLSIL.

This clonotype has a count of ten or more. The V call is TRBV11-3, the J call TRBJ2-7; tentatively, D is TRBD1 (6 bases). The V gene's germline CDR1 is SGHNT and CDR2 YENEEA. There are 14 residues in the CDR3. Between the trimmed V and J ends, which lost 2 bases and 3 bases, there was a span of 11 bases. CDR3 nucleotides: TGTGCCAGCAGCTTACCCGGACAGAGCTACGAGCAGTACTTC. Protein: CASSLPGQSYEQYF.

This clonotype came up a few times. V and J are TRBV3-1 and TRBJ2-5; D not certain. Judging by the DNA end, TRBJ2-7 fits better; the J call may be wrong. In germline, CDR1 is LGHDT, CDR2 YNNKEL (reference sequence). The CDR3 runs 15 residues. DNA of the CDR3: TGTGCCAGCAGCCAAGCCCTAACAGAGATCTACGAGCAGTACTTC. Protein product: CASSQALTEIYEQYF.

This clonotype was counted a few times. The chain links TRBV4-3 to TRBJ1-4; D remains unclear. Trimming cost V 1 base and J 0 bases, with 12 bases left between them. This CDR3 region has 17 residues. Germline CDR1 reads LGHNA; CDR2 reads YSLEER. The DNA for the CDR3 is TGCGCCAGCAGCCAAGTACCGCCAATCGCAACTAATGAAAAACTGTTTTTT. Residues: CASSQVPPIATNEKLFF.

The chain has TRBV11-2 and TRBJ2-3; D could derive from TRBD1 or TRBD2 (7 bases each). The CDR3 is 16 residues long. The ends were cut back, 2 bases at V and 6 bases at J, with 18 bases in the middle. Per the germline V gene, CDR1 is SGHAT and CDR2 is FQNNGV. The CDR3 here is CASSLRGGGPADTQYF. The DNA for the CDR3 is TGTGCCAGCAGCTTACGGGGAGGGGGCCCGGCGGATACGCAGTATTTT.

The V gene is TRBV12-3 or TRBV12-4, the J gene TRBJ2-1, with 11 nucleotides matching TRBD2. The V gene end was trimmed by 10 bases and the J gene end by 9 bases; junction bases not matched to a gene: 14. The CDR3 sequence is 15 residues long. The CDR3 DNA follows: TGTGCCATTACATTGGGACTAGCGGACTGGGTTGAGCAGTTCTTC. Its translation: CAITLGLADWVEQFF.

The V gene is TRBV21-1, the J gene TRBJ1-5; the table's D call, TRBD1, has no DNA check behind it. TRBV21-1 is a documented pseudogene. The CDR3 loop spans 16 amino acids. The CDR3 protein is CASSKGPKGWDQPQHF. The CDR3 coding sequence is TGTGCCAGCAGCAAAGGTCCTAAGGGGTGGGATCAGCCCCAGCATTTT.

As to this clonotype: A read error is likely, as this CDR3 ends without the conserved phenylalanine or tryptophan. CDR3 sequence: CASSPTTAGRGYTC. For the CDR3, the DNA is TGCGCCAGCAGCCCGACGACAGCGGGAAGAGGCTACACCTGC. The V call is TRBV5-1, the J call TRBJ1-2, with D possibly being TRBD1 (5 bases). CDR1 SGHRS and CDR2 YFSETQ come from the germline V gene. With 4 bases removed from V and 8 bases from J, the gap between germline ends came to 18 bases. The CDR3 length is 14 residues.

This clonotype was counted a few times. The chain joins TRBV5-1 to TRBJ2-5; D might be TRBD1 or TRBD2, each matching 7 bases. The V end was cut by 7 bases, the J end by 13 bases, with 20 bases between. Germline lookup yields CDR1 SGHRS and CDR2 YFSETQ. CDR3 length: 12 residues. The CDR3 coding sequence is TGCGCCAGCGGACAGGAGAGCGGGATTTTGTACTTC. Residues: CASGQESGILYF.

The chain recombines TRBV4-3 with TRBJ1-1, with D perhaps matching TRBD1 (6 bases). The CDR3 has 14 residues. Germline V gene data show CDR1 as LGHNA and CDR2 as YSLEER. Trimming took off 0 bases at V and 4 bases at J, with 9 bases between the two ends. In DNA, the CDR3 is TGCGCCAGCAGCCAAGATCCAGGGGCCACTGAAGCTTTCTTT. It specifies CASSQDPGATEAFF.

This clonotype was seen only a few times. This may be a read error, as it is one base from a much larger clone. CDR3 loop: CAGRMIGSNSPLHF. The CDR3, as DNA: TGTGCCGGCAGGATGATTGGGAGTAATTCACCCCTCCACTTT. The genes are TRBV28 and TRBJ1-6; no definite D call. The CDR3 loop spans 14 amino acids. The germline gives CDR1 MDHEN, CDR2 SYDVKM.

This clonotype occurred a few times. V gene TRBV12-3 or TRBV12-4 combines with J gene TRBJ2-1; no definite D call. This CDR3 is 12 amino acids long. V lost 7 bases to trimming and J lost 7 bases, with 11 bases between them. The CDR3 reads CASTPQLNEQFF. The CDR3 nucleotides read TGTGCCAGCACCCCCCAATTGAATGAGCAGTTCTTC.

This clonotype has ten or more counts. The chain has TRBV29-1 and TRBJ2-6; D unclear. This CDR3 comprises 13 residues. V was trimmed by 6 bases and J by 2 bases, leaving 8 bases between them. The germline V gene has CDR1 SQVTM and CDR2 ANQGSEA. This CDR3 is CSVRSAGANVLTF. The CDR3 coding sequence is TGCAGCGTCCGAAGTGCTGGGGCCAACGTCCTGACTTTC.

This clonotype was counted a few times. V and J are TRBV4-3 and TRBJ1-1; 9 bases match TRBD1. The length of the CDR3 is 15 residues. Germline loops: CDR1 LGHNA, CDR2 YSLEER. The V and J ends lost 2 bases and 5 bases, in that order; junction bases with no gene match: 6. The CDR3 region is CASSQIQGASTEAFF. DNA of the CDR3: TGCGCCAGCAGCCAAATACAGGGGGCTAGTACTGAAGCTTTCTTT.

Concerning this clonotype: An end of the junction differs from the germline gene, which may be a read error. The rearrangement uses TRBV9 and TRBJ2-6; perhaps D is TRBD1 or TRBD2 (7 bases each). From germline, CDR1 is SGDLS and CDR2 YYNGEE. The CDR3 has 17 residues. CDR3 loop: CASSESPGQSGANVRTF. DNA for the CDR3: TGTGCCAGCAGCGAGTCCCCGGGACAGAGCGGGGCCAACGTCCGGACTTTC.

The V call is TRBV9, the J call TRBJ2-7; 9 bases map to TRBD1. The J call is doubtful: the DNA matches TRBJ2-5 better. The CDR3 covers 15 residues. CDR1 SGDLS and CDR2 YYNGEE come from the germline V gene. CDR3 bases: TGTGCCAGCAGCGTAGGAGACAGGGGGCAAGAGACCCAGTACTTC. Its translation is CASSVGDRGQETQYF.

The rearrangement joins TRBV2 to TRBJ1-1; no firm D call. V was clipped by 2 bases and J by 12 bases, with 10 bases between them. The CDR3 runs to 11 residues. Germline V gene lookup returns CDR1 SNHLY and CDR2 FYNNEI. The CDR3 reads CASSESQTSFF. Written as DNA, the CDR3 is TGTGCCAGCAGTGAATCGCAGACCTCTTTCTTT.

This clonotype was found a few times. CDR3 coding DNA: TGTGCCAGCAGTACAGGACTAGCGGGGGGAGAGCAGTTCTTC. Translating it yields CASSTGLAGGEQFF. V and J are TRBV12-3 or TRBV12-4 and TRBJ2-1; 14 bases match TRBD2. After removal of 5 bases from V and 10 bases from J, the junction contained 4 bases not matched to a gene. CDR3 length: 14 amino acids.

In this sample, this clonotype turned up a few times. The chain is built from TRBV15 and TRBJ2-7; no firm D call. Trimming pared 5 bases from V and 2 bases from J, leaving 10 bases between. Germline lookup yields CDR1 LNHNV and CDR2 YYDKDF (reference sequence). The CDR3 sequence is 13 residues long. Here the CDR3 reads CATSAQWTYEQYF. CDR3 DNA sequence: TGTGCCACCAGCGCCCAATGGACCTACGAGCAGTACTTC.

CDR3: CASSVTGLVTDTQYF. DNA of the CDR3: TGTGCCAGCAGTGTAACGGGACTAGTGACAGATACGCAGTATTTT. The chain has TRBV7-2 and TRBJ2-3, with TRBD2 matching 8 bases. The CDR3 sequence is 15 residues long. CDR1 is SGHTA, CDR2 FQGNSA, per germline. With 6 bases clipped from V and 3 bases from J, the junction kept 8 bases outside the gene matches.

The DNA for the CDR3 is TGTGCCAGCAGGGGCCATAGAGGCTATGGCTACACCTTC. Translated, it gives CASRGHRGYGYTF. The gene calls are TRBV6-5 and TRBJ1-2; no clear D gene. The length of the CDR3 is 13 residues. Germline CDR1 reads MNHEY; CDR2 reads SVGAGI. V lost 6 bases and J 4 bases, leaving 12 bases between the germline ends.

This sequence joins TRBV13 and TRBJ1-1; TRBD1 is a possible D gene (5 bases). CDR1 and CDR2 (germline): PRHDT, FYEKMQ (reference sequence). Deletions cut 1 base from V and 7 bases from J, with 13 bases between. The CDR3 extends over 14 amino acids. CDR3 amino acids: CASSLEQGSSEAFF. The CDR3 bases are TGTGCCAGCAGCTTAGAGCAGGGTAGTAGTGAAGCTTTCTTT.

This chain joins TRBV6-2 or TRBV6-3 and TRBJ1-1; D unresolved. The germline V gene has CDR1 MNHEY and CDR2 SVGEGT. The CDR3 covers 12 residues. Trimming removed 8 bases from V and 4 bases from J, with 11 bases in between. The CDR3 DNA reads as TGTGCCAGCCAGTTGCTCGGCACTGAAGCTTTCTTT. Its protein product is CASQLLGTEAFF.

J is TRBJ2-7 and V is TRBV7-9; D not certain. Trimming took off 1 base at V and 2 bases at J, with 15 bases between the two ends. This CDR3 is 16 amino acids long. The germline V gene encodes CDR1 SEHNR and CDR2 FQNEAQ (reference sequence). The CDR3 sequence is CASSLVPSRNPYEQYF. CDR3 nucleotide sequence: TGTGCCAGCAGCTTAGTACCCTCTCGAAACCCCTACGAGCAGTACTTC.